Included here is one T cell receptor (beta chain) sequence, with context. The clone's antigen remains unknown. There are no base qualities to consult, and no much larger clone falls within one base. The data were taken from a study of blood T cell repertoires in COVID-19 (dated by TCRdb to the early 2020s). Notes on the research overall: Samples from collaborators originated in the United States, Italy and Spain and spanned both the acute and convalescent phases of COVID-19. Where available, HLA class I and class II types were taken from metadata supplied by the sample provider and were not determined by assay-based typing. The dataset comprised deeply sampled blood TCRbeta repertoires from subjects exposed to, actively infected with, or recovered from COVID-19. The material from the prospective study consisted of cDNA or gDNA derived from T cells, B-cell-depleted T cells, or PBMCs. Samples came from the ongoing ImmuneRACE study (first 160 participants) plus 1,254 subjects from 6 global collaborators. The repertoires were made available in a free public database intended to serve as a resource for research on the immune response to SARS-CoV-2. Nearly every sample came with metadata listing a de-identified subject ID, COVID-19 status, age in years and sex.

The immunoSEQ Assay, a bias-controlled multiplex PCR, was used to amplify TCRbeta CDR3 regions from genomic DNA. Per the original workflow: Within the assay, amplification of reference gene primers was used to estimate how many nucleated cells each sample contained. Sequence reads were collapsed and filtered to measure the absolute abundance of every unique TCRbeta CDR3 rearrangement. For each sample, productive Simpson clonality was calculated as the square root of Simpson's diversity index over productive rearrangements. The table was pulled from immuneACCESS by TCRdb, which kept in-frame rearrangements only. Such tables lose some clones; where checked, under half of the loss comes from unresolved V genes, and the rest has no known cause. The V and J calls and clone size were taken over from that table, and D and trimming were inferred from the DNA. A total of about 280,000 clones appear in this sample, 83% of them only once. Of the sample, 8.5% to 9.5% is held by the ten largest clones.

Reading the germline V gene gives CDR1 MDHEN and CDR2 SYDVKM. Trimming takes 4 bases from V and 1 base from J, and the germline ends sit 8 bases apart. The CDR3 sequence holds 14 residues, the cysteine and phenylalanine included. Only CDR3 DNA remains: 42 bases, in frame from the first base. What the work shows at the level of the full study, not this receptor alone: The amount of clinical and demographic metadata varied by source and participant and was provided uncurated.

A second Seattle source provided samples from volunteer blood donors who had recovered from COVID-19. The collaborating institutions used their own protocols to collect whole blood in K2EDTA tubes. Collaborator samples were shipped for TCRbeta analysis as frozen whole blood, isolated PBMCs, or DNA extracted from either sample type. Sequencing input: peripheral blood. The rearrangement combines TRBV28 with TRBJ2-4; a weak D assignment points to TRBD2 (6 bases agree). The sequence came from a woman in her 50s who had recovered from COVID-19. The bases read TGTGCCAGCAGTTCGGGGGAGGCCAAAAACATTCAGTACTTC. The encoded protein is CASSSGEAKNIQYF.